This TCR beta chain was profiled in a study of cytomegalovirus exposure and HLA in healthy donors. About the research overall: Under 85% of 398 genotyped donors fell in the Caucasian-associated ancestry cluster.

CDR1 is LNHDA and CDR2 is SQIVND in the germline V gene (reference sequence). The CDR3 is 14 amino acids. The trim removed 10 bases at V and 5 bases at J, leaving 10 bases unmatched. PCR employed 60 Vbeta and 13 Jbeta primers. Sequencing was performed with immunoSEQ multiplex PCR; in TCRdb, only in-frame clones are kept and a portion is missing. The table lists around 300,000 clones, about 66% of them singletons. V gene TRBV19 combines with J gene TRBJ2-1; 8 nucleotides align to TRBD2. This clonotype was sampled from a female donor in good health and CMV-seronegative. Sequenced sample: PBMCs. CDR3 region: CATQRELINNEQFF. The DNA for the CDR3 is TGTGCCACCCAGCGGGAGCTCATAAACAATGAGCAGTTCTTC.